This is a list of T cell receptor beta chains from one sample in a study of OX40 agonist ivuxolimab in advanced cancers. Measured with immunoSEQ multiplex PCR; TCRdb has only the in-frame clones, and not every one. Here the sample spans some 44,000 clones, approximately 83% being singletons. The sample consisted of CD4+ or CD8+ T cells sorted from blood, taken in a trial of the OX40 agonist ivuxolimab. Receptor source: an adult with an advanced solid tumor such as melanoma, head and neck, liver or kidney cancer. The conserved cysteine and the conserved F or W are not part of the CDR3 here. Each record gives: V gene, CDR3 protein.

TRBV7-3 ASSTRTGGRTEAF
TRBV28 ASSLQGGGEKLF
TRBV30 ACQDMRETQY
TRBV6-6 ASSYSQDRPQWAY
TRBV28 ASTGTSGTWYQETQY
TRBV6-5 ASRRRADTQY
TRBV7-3 ASSSSGTNVLT
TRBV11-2 ASTLGAGGRDTQY
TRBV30 AWAEFSVLV
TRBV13 ASRPGASGSYNEQF
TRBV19 ASGPSGTGSYGYT
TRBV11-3 ASSLGTRKSTDTQY
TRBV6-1 ASRDIGTVTDTQY
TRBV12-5 ASGLVPDRAVAF
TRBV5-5 ASSRGVDTEAF
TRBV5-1 ASSSNAGDYGYT
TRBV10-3 AISEGLAGGPVRGAEQF
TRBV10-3 AISVGPSGKVYNEQF
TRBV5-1 ASSPEPGRERYEQY
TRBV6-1 ASSQTGSDQPQH
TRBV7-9 ASSFSSGGANTQY
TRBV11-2 ASSLAPYEGKQY
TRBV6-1 ASSEAPGTSGSNKLF
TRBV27 ASLGGSYNEQF
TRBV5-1 ASSPEGLQPQH
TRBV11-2 ASSLVSGTRSNEQF
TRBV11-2 ASSLDYSNQPQH
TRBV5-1 ASSPLGVQGANSPLH
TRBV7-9 ASSLDAAYEQY
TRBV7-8 ASSLGQGARNQPQH
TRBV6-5 ASSYSTEGYGYT
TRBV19 ASRPLDNYGYT
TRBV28 ASSLGSDGTDTQY
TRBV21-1 ASSPPLAGTGNEKLF
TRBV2 ASSFDRGLEQY
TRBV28 ASRATGKKGTEAF
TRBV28 ASRGHRGTDTQY
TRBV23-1 ASSQLRWLPQGNSPLH
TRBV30 AWSGTGVGKLF
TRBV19 ASSIGQDYNEQF